The entry below gives a single TCR beta chain sequence along with its context. Its antigen is as yet unknown. Measured with immunoSEQ multiplex PCR; TCRdb has only the in-frame clones, and not every one. This table has roughly 110,000 clones, 70% to 90% appearing once. This record belongs to a study of T cell responses to AZD1222 COVID-19 vaccine. Study in general: Second-dose recipients at about 4 or about 12 weeks were treated as one pooled group. Study-level results: Following two doses of AZD1222, Spike-specific TCR breadth and depth rose.

The CDR3 totals 14 residues. Germline V gene sequence: CDR1 KGHSH, CDR2 LQKENI. After removal of 2 bases from V and 4 bases from J, the junction contained 1 base not matched to a gene. This chain connects TRBV18 to TRBJ2-2, with 7 positions matching TRBD1. The receptor was derived from an adult in good health. The specimen comprised peripheral blood, sampled on day 0 of AZD1222 vaccination. In DNA, the CDR3 is TGTGCCAGCTCACCAAGACAGGGCACCGGGGAGCTGTTTTTT. This gives the protein CASSPRQGTGELFF.